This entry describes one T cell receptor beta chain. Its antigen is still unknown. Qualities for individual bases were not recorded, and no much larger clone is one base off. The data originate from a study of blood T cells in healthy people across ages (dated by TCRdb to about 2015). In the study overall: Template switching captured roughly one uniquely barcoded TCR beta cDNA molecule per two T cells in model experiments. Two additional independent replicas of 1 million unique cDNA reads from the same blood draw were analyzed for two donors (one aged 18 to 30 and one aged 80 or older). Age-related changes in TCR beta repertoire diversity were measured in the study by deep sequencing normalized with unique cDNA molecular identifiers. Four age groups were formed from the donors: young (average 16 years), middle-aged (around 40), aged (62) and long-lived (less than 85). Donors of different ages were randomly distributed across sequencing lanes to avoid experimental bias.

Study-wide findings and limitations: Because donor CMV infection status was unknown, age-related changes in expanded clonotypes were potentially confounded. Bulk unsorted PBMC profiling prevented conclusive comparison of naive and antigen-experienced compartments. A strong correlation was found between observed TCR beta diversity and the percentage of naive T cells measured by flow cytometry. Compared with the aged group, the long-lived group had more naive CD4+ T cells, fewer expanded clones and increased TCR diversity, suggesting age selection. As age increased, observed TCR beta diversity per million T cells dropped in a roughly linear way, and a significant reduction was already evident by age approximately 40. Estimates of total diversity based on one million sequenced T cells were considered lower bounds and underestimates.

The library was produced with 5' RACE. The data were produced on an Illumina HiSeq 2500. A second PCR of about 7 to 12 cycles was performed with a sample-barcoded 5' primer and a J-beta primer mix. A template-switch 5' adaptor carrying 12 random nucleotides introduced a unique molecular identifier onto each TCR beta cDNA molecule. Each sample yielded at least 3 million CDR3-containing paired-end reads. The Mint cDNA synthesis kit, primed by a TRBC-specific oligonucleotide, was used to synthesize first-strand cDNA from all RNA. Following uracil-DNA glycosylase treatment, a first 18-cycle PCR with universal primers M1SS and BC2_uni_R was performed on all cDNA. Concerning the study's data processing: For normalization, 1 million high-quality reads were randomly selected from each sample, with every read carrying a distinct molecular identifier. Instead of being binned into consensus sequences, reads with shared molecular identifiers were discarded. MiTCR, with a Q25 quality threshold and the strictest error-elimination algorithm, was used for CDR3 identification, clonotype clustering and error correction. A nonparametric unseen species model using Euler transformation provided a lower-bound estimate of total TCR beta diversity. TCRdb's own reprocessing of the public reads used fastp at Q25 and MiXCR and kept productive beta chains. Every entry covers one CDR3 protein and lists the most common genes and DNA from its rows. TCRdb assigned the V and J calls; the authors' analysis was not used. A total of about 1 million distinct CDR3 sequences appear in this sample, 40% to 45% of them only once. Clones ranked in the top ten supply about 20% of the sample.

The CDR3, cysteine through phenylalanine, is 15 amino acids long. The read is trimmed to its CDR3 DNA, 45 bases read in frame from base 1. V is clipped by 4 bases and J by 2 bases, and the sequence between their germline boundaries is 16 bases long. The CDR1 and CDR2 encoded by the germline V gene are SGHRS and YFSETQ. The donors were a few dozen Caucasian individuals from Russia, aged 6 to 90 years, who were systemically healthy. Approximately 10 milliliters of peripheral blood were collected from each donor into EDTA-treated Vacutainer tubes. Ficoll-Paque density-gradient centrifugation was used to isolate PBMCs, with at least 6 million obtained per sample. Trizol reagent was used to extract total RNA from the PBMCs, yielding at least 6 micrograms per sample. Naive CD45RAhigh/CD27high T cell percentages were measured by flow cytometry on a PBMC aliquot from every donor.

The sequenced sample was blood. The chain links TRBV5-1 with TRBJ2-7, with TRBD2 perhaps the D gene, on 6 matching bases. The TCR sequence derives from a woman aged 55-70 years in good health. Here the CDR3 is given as CASSLHGTQAYEQYF. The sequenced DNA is TGCGCCAGCAGCCTGCACGGGACTCAGGCCTACGAGCAGTACTTC. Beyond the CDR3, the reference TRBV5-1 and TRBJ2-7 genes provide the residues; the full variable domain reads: KAGVTQTPRYLIKTRGQQVTLSCSPISGHRSVSWYQQTPGQGLQFLFEYFSETQRNKGNFPGRFSGRQFSNSRSEMNVSTLELGDSALYLCASSLHGTQAYEQYFGPGTRLTVT.